Detailed here is one T cell receptor (beta chain). These data are taken from a study of blood T cell repertoires in COVID-19. Study-level information: Specimens from acute and convalescent COVID-19 originated in the United States, Italy and Spain. PBMCs, B-cell-depleted T cells, or T cells were the source of the cDNA or gDNA that made up the material.

Original methodology: Scientists estimated how many nucleated cells there were by amplifying reference gene primers. Sequencing used immunoSEQ multiplex PCR; TCRdb keeps in-frame clones, though not all of them. From that table come the V and J calls and clone size; the DNA was used to work out D and trimming. The data hold 300,000 to 450,000 clones, with roughly 85% observed a single time. Germline loops: CDR1 KGHSH, CDR2 LQKENI. Trimming removed 5 bases at V and 6 bases at J, with 15 bases between. The CDR3 contains 14 residues. Sample: peripheral blood. The receptor was isolated from a woman aged 18-30 years with acute or convalescent COVID-19. The gene calls are TRBV18 and TRBJ2-3; unclear D gene. The chain's CDR3 is CASSSSGPLDTQYF. The CDR3 bases are TGTGCCAGCTCATCCTCGGGTCCACTGGATACGCAGTATTTT.